One and the same sample provided the 6 T cell receptor beta chains below, sequenced in a study of blood T cell repertoires in COVID-19. Using immunoSEQ multiplex PCR, the repertoire was profiled, and TCRdb retains in-frame clones only, with some absent. Of fewer than 350,000 clones detected, approximately 90% appear once; the ten largest clones hold 2.3%. The material sequenced was PBMCs or T cells enriched from blood (not recorded which). These receptors were obtained from a woman aged 40 to 55 with acute COVID-19.

The chain has TRBV5-1 and TRBJ2-7, with TRBD1 matching over 7 bases. Germline values: CDR1 SGHRS, CDR2 YFSETQ. The CDR3 contains 18 residues. J lost 2 bases, V lost 3 bases, and 17 bases had no gene match. This CDR3 reads CASSWPPGQSQDPYEQYF. DNA of the CDR3: TGCGCCAGCAGCTGGCCCCCGGGACAGTCGCAGGATCCCTACGAGCAGTACTTC.

The gene calls are TRBV27 and TRBJ1-2, with unresolved D. The CDR3 extends over 14 amino acids. Looked up from germline, CDR1 is MNHEY and CDR2 is SMNVEV (reference sequence). V lost 5 bases, J lost 10 bases, and 20 bases lay in between. The CDR3 protein is CASSPGVPGLFYTF. The CDR3 bases are TGTGCCAGCAGTCCCGGGGTTCCCGGCCTTTTCTACACCTTC.

J is TRBJ2-1 and V is TRBV4-2, with D maybe TRBD2 (6 bases). Looked up from germline, CDR1 is LGHNA and CDR2 is YNFKEQ. Trimming removed 1 base from V and 0 bases from J, with 16 bases in between. The CDR3 sequence is 18 residues long. In nucleotides, the CDR3 is TGTGCCAGCAGCCAAGGCCTACTAGCACTGAGCTCCTACAATGAGCAGTTCTTC. Its translation: CASSQGLLALSSYNEQFF.

The chain has TRBV4-3 and TRBJ2-7; D unresolved. CDR3 length: 16 amino acids. Germline CDR1 and CDR2: LGHNA and YSLEER. V was cut by 0 bases and J by 2 bases, with 14 bases left in between. The CDR3 DNA sequence: TGCGCCAGCAGCCAAGACCGAACATATCACACCTACGAGCAGTACTTC. This encodes CASSQDRTYHTYEQYF.

The V gene is TRBV3-1 (or the pseudogene TRBV3-2), the J gene TRBJ1-1; possibly TRBD1 for D (5 bases). V gave up 1 base and J gave up 3 bases, with 12 bases separating them. In germline, CDR1 is LGHDT, CDR2 YNNKEL (reference sequence). The CDR3 totals 15 residues. Here the CDR3 DNA reads TGTGCCAGCAGCCAAGGGACGGTCAGGGACACTGAAGCTTTCTTT. This gives the protein CASSQGTVRDTEAFF.

V is TRBV18 and J is TRBJ1-1; a possible D gene is TRBD1 (6 bases). Germline V gene data show CDR1 as KGHSH and CDR2 as LQKENI. With 5 bases removed from V and 0 bases from J, the gap between germline ends came to 13 bases. The CDR3 spans 15 residues. The CDR3 loop is CASSAIQGLNTEAFF. Here the CDR3 DNA reads TGTGCCAGCTCAGCGATACAGGGATTGAACACTGAAGCTTTCTTT.